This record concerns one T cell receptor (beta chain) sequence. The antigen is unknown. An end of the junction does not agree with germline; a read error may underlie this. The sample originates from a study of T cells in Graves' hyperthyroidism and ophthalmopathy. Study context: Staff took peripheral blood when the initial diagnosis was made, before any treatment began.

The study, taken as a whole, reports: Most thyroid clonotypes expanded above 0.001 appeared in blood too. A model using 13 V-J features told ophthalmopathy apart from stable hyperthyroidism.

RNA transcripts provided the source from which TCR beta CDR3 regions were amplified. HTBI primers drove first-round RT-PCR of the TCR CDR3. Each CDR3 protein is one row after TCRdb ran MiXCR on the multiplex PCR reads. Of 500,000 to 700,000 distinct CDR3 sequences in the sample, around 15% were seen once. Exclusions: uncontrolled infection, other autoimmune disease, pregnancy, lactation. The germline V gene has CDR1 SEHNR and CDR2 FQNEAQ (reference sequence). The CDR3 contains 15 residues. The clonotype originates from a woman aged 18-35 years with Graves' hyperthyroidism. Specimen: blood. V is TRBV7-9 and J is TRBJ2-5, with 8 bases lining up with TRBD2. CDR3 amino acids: CASSRGGGYQETRYF. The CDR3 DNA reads TGTGCCAGCAGCCGGGGGGGCGGGTACCAAGAGACCCGGTACTTC.